The 20 T cell receptor beta chains given below trace back to one sample, sequenced in a study of monozygotic twins with cystic fibrosis. Using immunoSEQ multiplex PCR, the repertoire was profiled, and TCRdb retains in-frame clones only, with some absent. This table holds roughly 20,000 clones, 97% found once. The sample comprised blood. These receptors were taken from a young woman with cystic fibrosis.

The chain's CDR3 is CASSQLAGGAPETQYF. The DNA of the CDR3 is TGCGCCAGCAGCCAATTGGCGGGGGGGGCCCCAGAGACCCAGTACTTC. This chain uses TRBV4-1 with TRBJ2-5; 9 bases align to TRBD2. Germline trimming cut 2 bases from V and 4 bases from J; bases unmatched to any gene: 8. The CDR3 sequence is 16 residues long. CDR1 is MGHRA and CDR2 is YSYEKL in the germline V gene.

This rearrangement joins TRBV6-5 to TRBJ1-6; D not resolved. The CDR3 consists of 12 residues. Trimming shortened V by 6 bases and J by 9 bases, and 9 bases separated the two germline ends. Germline values: CDR1 MNHEY, CDR2 SVGAGI. Here the CDR3 reads CASRAVFSPLHF. DNA of the CDR3: TGTGCCAGCAGGGCCGTCTTTTCACCCCTCCACTTT.

The chain employs TRBV19 and TRBJ1-2; D is possibly TRBD1 (6 bases). V gave up 3 bases and J gave up 6 bases, with 20 bases separating them. CDR1 is LNHDA, CDR2 SQIVND, per germline (reference sequence). The CDR3 has 16 residues. The CDR3 nucleotides are TGTGCCAGTAGTATCTTCTTGCCCTCGGGGGCCGATGGCTACACCTTC. This gives the protein CASSIFLPSGADGYTF.

The rearrangement uses TRBV5-5 and TRBJ2-7, with D uncertain. CDR3 length: 13 amino acids. V lost 0 bases and J 1 base, leaving 5 bases between the germline ends. The germline CDR1 and CDR2 sequences are SGHKS and YYEKEE (reference sequence). The CDR3, as DNA: TGTGCCAGCAGCTTGGTACATTCCTACGAGCAGTACTTC. Translation gives CASSLVHSYEQYF. The variable domain in full, completed from reference TRBV5-5 and TRBJ2-7, reads DAGVTQSPTHLIKTRGQQVTLRCSPISGHKSVSWYQQVLGQGPQFIFQYYEKEERGRGNFPDRFSARQFPNYSSELNVNALLLGDSALYLCASSLVHSYEQYFGPGTRLTVT.

This chain joins TRBV20-1 and TRBJ1-2; D gene uncertain. CDR1 is DFQATT, CDR2 SNEGSKA, per germline (reference sequence). The CDR3 covers 11 residues. V lost 1 base and J lost 4, with 4 bases in between. CDR3 DNA: TGCAGTGCTAGAGTAGGCTATGGCTACACCTTC. Amino acids: CSARVGYGYTF.

The rearrangement joins TRBV25-1 to TRBJ2-7; 7 bases match TRBD1. The V segment lost 4 bases and the J segment 7 bases; nucleotides outside the gene matches: 10. This CDR3 has 14 amino acids. CDR1 is MGHDK, CDR2 SYGVNS, per germline. The CDR3 spells CASSVQGVSGEQYF. CDR3 DNA sequence: TGTGCCAGCAGTGTCCAGGGGGTCTCGGGTGAGCAGTACTTC.

V usage is TRBV2 and J usage is TRBJ1-1, with D possibly TRBD1 on 6 matching bases. V lost 7 bases to trimming and J lost 6 bases, with 27 bases between them. The CDR3 contains 17 residues. Germline V gene sequence: CDR1 SNHLY, CDR2 FYNNEI. Here the CDR3 reads CASTHRQDLNRGAEAFF. The CDR3 DNA reads TGTGCCAGCACCCATAGACAGGACCTAAACCGGGGAGCTGAAGCTTTCTTT.

This chain uses TRBV5-6 with TRBJ2-5, with 11 bases that match TRBD2. V dropped 2 bases and J dropped 0; count of bases not matched to a gene: 6. CDR3 length: 17 residues. CDR1 and CDR2 from the germline V gene are SGHDT and YYEEEE. CDR3: CASSLATSGEYQETQYF. As DNA, the CDR3 is TGTGCCAGCAGCTTAGCGACTAGCGGGGAGTACCAAGAGACCCAGTACTTC. Using reference TRBV5-6 and TRBJ2-5 for the parts outside the CDR3, the full variable domain is DAGVTQSPTHLIKTRGQQVTLRCSPKSGHDTVSWYQQALGQGPQFIFQYYEEEERQRGNFPDRFSGHQFPNYSSELNVNALLLGDSALYLCASSLATSGEYQETQYFGPGTRLLVL.

J is TRBJ2-7 and V is TRBV14, with 8 bases aligning to TRBD2. Germline V lookup: CDR1 SGHDN, CDR2 FVKESK. The CDR3 contains 16 residues. V lost 1 base, J lost 2 bases, and 7 bases stayed unmatched. CDR3 bases: TGTGCCAGCAGCCAAGGAAGCGGGGGATTCCCCTACGAGCAGTACTTC. Translating it yields CASSQGSGGFPYEQYF.

The V gene is TRBV4-1, the J gene TRBJ2-1; 7 nucleotides line up with TRBD1. CDR1 is MGHRA and CDR2 is YSYEKL in the germline V gene. Germline trimming cut 3 bases from V and 3 bases from J; bases unmatched to any gene: 17. There are 19 residues in the CDR3. The DNA of the CDR3 is TGCGCCAGCAGCCAGGGCCGGACAGGAAACGGCTACTACTACAATGAGCAGTTCTTC. Residues: CASSQGRTGNGYYYNEQFF.

This clone was counted a single time. The chain is built from TRBV2 and TRBJ1-1, with D unresolved. The V and J ends lost 9 bases and 3 bases respectively, with 14 bases between them. CDR3 length equals 13 residues. CDR1 and CDR2 (germline): SNHLY, FYNNEI. The CDR3 nucleotides read TGTGCCAGTAGGGCAGTCTTCTACACTGAAGCTTTCTTT. Translating it yields CASRAVFYTEAFF.

V is TRBV30 and J is TRBJ2-2; unclear D gene. Germline CDR1 and CDR2: GTSNPN and SVGIG (reference sequence). V lost 5 bases and J lost 2, with 12 bases in between. The CDR3 is 14 residues long. The CDR3 bases are TGTGCCTGGGCCAGGAACCGTAACACCGGGGAGCTGTTTTTT. Translating it yields CAWARNRNTGELFF. The complete variable domain, with remaining parts taken from reference TRBV30 and TRBJ2-2, reads SQTIHQWPATLVQPVGSPLSLECTVEGTSNPNLYWYRQAAGRGLQLLFYSVGIGQISSEVPQNLSASRPQDRQFILSSKKLLLSDSGFYLCAWARNRNTGELFFGEGSRLTVL.

The rearrangement uses TRBV7-2 and TRBJ1-1; D call uncertain. CDR3 size: 14 residues. The germline CDR1 and CDR2 sequences are SGHTA and FQGNSA. Trimming removed 3 bases at V and 6 bases at J, with 14 bases between. CDR3 sequence: CASSFPRARAEAFF. DNA for the CDR3: TGTGCCAGCAGCTTCCCCCGCGCGAGGGCTGAAGCTTTCTTT.

The chain has TRBV29-1 and TRBJ2-5, with D perhaps matching TRBD2 (5 bases). The V and J ends lost 1 base and 7 bases respectively, with 13 bases between them. CDR3 size: 13 residues. The germline V gene has CDR1 SQVTM and CDR2 ANQGSEA. The CDR3 region is CSVEVKGAGTQYF. CDR3 DNA: TGCAGCGTTGAAGTCAAGGGCGCGGGGACCCAGTACTTC.

CDR3 amino acids: CASSVVNTEAFF. The CDR3 bases are TGTGCCAGCAGCGTAGTGAACACTGAAGCTTTCTTT. V usage is TRBV9 and J usage is TRBJ1-1; D is ambiguous. Germline-derived CDR1 and CDR2 are SGDLS and YYNGEE. The V end lost 0 bases, the J end lost 0 bases, and 0 bases lay between the germline ends. The CDR3 is 12 amino acids.

The chain employs TRBV6-1 and TRBJ2-1, with TRBD2 identical over 9 bases. The V segment lost 4 bases and the J segment 3 bases; nucleotides outside the gene matches: 10. The CDR3 consists of 17 residues. CDR1 MNHNS and CDR2 SASEGT come from the germline V gene. Here the CDR3 reads CASSGGGSAGGYNEQFF. CDR3 in DNA: TGTGCCAGCAGTGGCGGAGGATCAGCGGGGGGCTACAATGAGCAGTTCTTC.

V and J are TRBV4-1 and TRBJ1-4; 7 positions agree with TRBD1. Losses at the gene ends were 1 base for V and 1 base for J; bases not matched to a gene: 12. The CDR3 has 19 amino acids. Germline loops: CDR1 MGHRA, CDR2 YSYEKL. CDR3 in amino acids: CASSQGRGLVGGTNEKLFF. Written as DNA, the CDR3 is TGCGCCAGCAGCCAAGGAAGGGGGCTTGTAGGAGGAACTAATGAAAAACTGTTTTTT.

V is TRBV5-5 and J is TRBJ1-5; D unclear. This CDR3 contains 13 residues. V was clipped by 2 bases and J by 4 bases, with 7 bases between them. Germline V gives CDR1 SGHKS, CDR2 YYEKEE (reference sequence). The CDR3 DNA follows: TGTGCCAGCAGCTTTTTACAGAATCAGCCCCAGCATTTT. Translated: CASSFLQNQPQHF.

In DNA form, the CDR3 reads TGCGCCAGCGGCGGGGGAACAGGAACTGAAGCTTTCTTT. Amino acid sequence: CASGGGTGTEAFF. The chain combines TRBV5-1 with TRBJ1-1, with D possibly being TRBD1 (5 bases). Trimming took 7 bases from V and 5 from J, leaving 15 bases between them. The CDR3 runs 13 residues. Germline V lookup: CDR1 SGHRS, CDR2 YFSETQ.

V gene TRBV5-5 combines with J gene TRBJ2-7, with TRBD1 as a possible D gene (5 bases). Trimming took off 0 bases at V and 0 bases at J, with 7 bases between the two ends. Germline lookup yields CDR1 SGHKS and CDR2 YYEKEE (reference sequence). The CDR3 consists of 14 residues. CDR3 sequence: CASSLDRFSYEQYF. CDR3 DNA sequence: TGTGCCAGCAGCTTGGACAGGTTCTCCTACGAGCAGTACTTC. The variable domain in full, completed from reference TRBV5-5 and TRBJ2-7, reads DAGVTQSPTHLIKTRGQQVTLRCSPISGHKSVSWYQQVLGQGPQFIFQYYEKEERGRGNFPDRFSARQFPNYSSELNVNALLLGDSALYLCASSLDRFSYEQYFGPGTRLTVT.